This T cell receptor beta chain is from a study of cytomegalovirus exposure and HLA in healthy donors. Findings of the study overall: Reports indicate that TCR beta sequences accurately predicted the HLA-A and HLA-B alleles of most subjects. Roughly even sequencing depth across donors was the assumption behind the presence/absence analyses.

Trimming at V came to 7 bases and at J to 5 bases, leaving 9 bases not matched to a gene. The CDR3 runs to 14 residues. CDR1 and CDR2 (germline): SQVTM, ANQGSEA. With 60 Vbeta and 13 Jbeta primers, the PCR was carried out. Data came from immunoSEQ multiplex PCR; TCRdb stores just in-frame clones and leaves some out. The top ten hold over 4.5% of the sample, which has more than 80,000 clones, roughly 79% seen once. As to this clone: The antigen is unknown.

This chain connects TRBV29-1 to TRBJ2-2, with 8 bases fitting TRBD2. What was sequenced was PBMCs. The source of this sequence is a man aged 18-30 years in good health and CMV-seropositive. DNA for the CDR3: TGCAGCGCCCGGATTAGCGGGGCGACCGGGGAGCTGTTTTTT. Amino acids: CSARISGATGELFF.